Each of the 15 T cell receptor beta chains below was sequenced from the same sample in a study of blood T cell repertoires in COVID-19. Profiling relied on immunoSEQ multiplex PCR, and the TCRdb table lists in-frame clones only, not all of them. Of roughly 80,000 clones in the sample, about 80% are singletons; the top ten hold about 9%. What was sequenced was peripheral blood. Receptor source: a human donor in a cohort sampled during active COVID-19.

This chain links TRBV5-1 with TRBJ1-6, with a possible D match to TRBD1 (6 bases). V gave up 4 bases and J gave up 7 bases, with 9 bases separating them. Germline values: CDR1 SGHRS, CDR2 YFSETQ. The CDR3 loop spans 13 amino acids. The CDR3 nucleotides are TGCGCCAGCAGCAAGGGGGAAAATTCACCCCTCCACTTT. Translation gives CASSKGENSPLHF.

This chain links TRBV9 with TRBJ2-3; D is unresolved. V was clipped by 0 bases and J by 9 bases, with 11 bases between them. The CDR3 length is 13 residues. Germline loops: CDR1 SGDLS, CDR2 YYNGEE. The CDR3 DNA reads TGTGCCAGCAGCGTAGGAGAGAGTTCCACGCAGTATTTT. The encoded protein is CASSVGESSTQYF.

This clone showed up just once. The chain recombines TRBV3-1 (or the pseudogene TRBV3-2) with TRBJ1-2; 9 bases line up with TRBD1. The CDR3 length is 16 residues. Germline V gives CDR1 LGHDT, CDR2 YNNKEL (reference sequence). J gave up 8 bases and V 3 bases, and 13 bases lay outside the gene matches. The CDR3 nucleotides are TGTGCCAGCAGCCAGGGAACAGGGGGCACACTAGGGGGCTACACCTTC. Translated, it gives CASSQGTGGTLGGYTF.

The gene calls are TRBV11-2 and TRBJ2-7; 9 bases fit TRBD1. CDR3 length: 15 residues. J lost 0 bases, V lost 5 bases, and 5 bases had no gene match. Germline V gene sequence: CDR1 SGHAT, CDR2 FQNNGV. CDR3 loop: CASSVGQGSSYEQYF. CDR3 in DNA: TGTGCCAGCAGCGTAGGACAGGGGAGCTCCTACGAGCAGTACTTC.

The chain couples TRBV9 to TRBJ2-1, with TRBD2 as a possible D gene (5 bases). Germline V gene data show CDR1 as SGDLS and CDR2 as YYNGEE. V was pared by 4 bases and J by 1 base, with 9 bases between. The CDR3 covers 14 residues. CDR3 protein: CASSLRTSYNEQFF. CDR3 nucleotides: TGTGCCAGCAGCCTAAGGACTTCCTACAATGAGCAGTTCTTC.

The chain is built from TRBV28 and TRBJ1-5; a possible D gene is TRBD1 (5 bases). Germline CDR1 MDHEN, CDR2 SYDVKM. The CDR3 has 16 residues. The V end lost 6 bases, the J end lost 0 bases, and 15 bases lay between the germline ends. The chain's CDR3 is CASSLPRGSSNQPQHF. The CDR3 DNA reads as TGTGCCAGCAGCCTGCCTAGGGGTTCTAGCAATCAGCCCCAGCATTTT.

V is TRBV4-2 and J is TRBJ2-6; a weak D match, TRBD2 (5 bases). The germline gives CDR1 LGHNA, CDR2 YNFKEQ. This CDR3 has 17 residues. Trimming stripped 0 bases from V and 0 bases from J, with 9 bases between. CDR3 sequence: CASSQEPGSSGANVLTF. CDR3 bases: TGTGCCAGCAGCCAAGAACCTGGGAGCTCTGGGGCCAACGTCCTGACTTTC.

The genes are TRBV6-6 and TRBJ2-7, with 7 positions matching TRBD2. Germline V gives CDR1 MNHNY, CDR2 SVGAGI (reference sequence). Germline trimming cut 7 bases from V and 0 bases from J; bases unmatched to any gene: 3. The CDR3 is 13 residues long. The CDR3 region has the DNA TGTGCCAGCAATCTAGCGGCCTCCTACGAGCAGTACTTC. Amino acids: CASNLAASYEQYF.

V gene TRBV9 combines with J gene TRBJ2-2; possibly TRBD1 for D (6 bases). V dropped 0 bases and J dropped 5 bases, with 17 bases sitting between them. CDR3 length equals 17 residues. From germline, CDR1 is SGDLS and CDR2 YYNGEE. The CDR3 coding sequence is TGTGCCAGCAGCGTAGAGGGGGTGGACAGCATGACCGGGGAGCTGTTTTTT. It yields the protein CASSVEGVDSMTGELFF.

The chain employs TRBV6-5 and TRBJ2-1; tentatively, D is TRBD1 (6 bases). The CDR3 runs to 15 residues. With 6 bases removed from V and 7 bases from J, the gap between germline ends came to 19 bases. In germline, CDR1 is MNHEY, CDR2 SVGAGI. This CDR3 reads CASRGVTRGGNEQFF. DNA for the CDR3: TGTGCCAGCAGGGGGGTTACCAGGGGTGGGAATGAGCAGTTCTTC.

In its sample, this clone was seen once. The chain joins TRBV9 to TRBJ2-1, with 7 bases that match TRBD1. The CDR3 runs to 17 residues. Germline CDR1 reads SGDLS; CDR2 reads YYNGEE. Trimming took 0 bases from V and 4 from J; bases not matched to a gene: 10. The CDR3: CASSVGGDRVGYNEQFF. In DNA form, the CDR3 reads TGTGCCAGCAGCGTAGGAGGAGACAGGGTGGGATACAATGAGCAGTTCTTC.

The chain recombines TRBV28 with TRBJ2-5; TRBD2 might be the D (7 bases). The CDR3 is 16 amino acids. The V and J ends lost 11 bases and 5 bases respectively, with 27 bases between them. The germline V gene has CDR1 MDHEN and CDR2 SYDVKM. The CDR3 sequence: CASQGFSPGGGETQYF. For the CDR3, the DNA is TGTGCCTCCCAAGGGTTTAGTCCGGGGGGCGGGGAGACCCAGTACTTC.

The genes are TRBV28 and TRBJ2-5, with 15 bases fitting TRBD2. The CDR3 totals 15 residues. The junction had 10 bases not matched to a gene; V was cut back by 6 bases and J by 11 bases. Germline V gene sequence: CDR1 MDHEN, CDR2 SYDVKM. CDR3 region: CASRATGTSGRTQYF. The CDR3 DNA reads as TGTGCCAGCAGAGCAACCGGGACTAGCGGGAGGACACAGTACTTC.

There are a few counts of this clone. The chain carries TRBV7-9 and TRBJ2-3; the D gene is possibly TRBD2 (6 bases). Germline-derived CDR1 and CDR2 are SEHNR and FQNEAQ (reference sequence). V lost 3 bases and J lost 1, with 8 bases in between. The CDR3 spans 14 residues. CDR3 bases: TGTGCCAGCAGCTTCCAGCGGGGCACAGATACGCAGTATTTT. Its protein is CASSFQRGTDTQYF.

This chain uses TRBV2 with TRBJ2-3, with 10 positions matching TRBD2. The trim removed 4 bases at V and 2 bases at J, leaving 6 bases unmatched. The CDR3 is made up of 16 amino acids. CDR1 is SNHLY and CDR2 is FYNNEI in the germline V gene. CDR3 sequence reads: CASSVLAGANTDTQYF. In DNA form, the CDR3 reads TGTGCCAGCAGTGTCCTAGCGGGAGCTAACACAGATACGCAGTATTTT.